These T cell receptor beta chains were read from a single sample in a study of blood T cell repertoires in COVID-19. The assay was immunoSEQ multiplex PCR, and TCRdb's table has in-frame clones only and misses some. Among 350,000 or so clones, around 82% were seen once, and the ten largest hold about 3%. Input material: peripheral blood. Receptors originate from a man aged 25 to 40 with active or convalescent COVID-19. CDR3s include the opening cysteine and the closing phenylalanine or tryptophan. The order of the fields is D gene, J gene, clone size, V gene, CDR3 protein, CDR3 DNA. A D gene is named only where the DNA matches it firmly. Some rows mark clone size as missing; the rest say once, few, many or name a class of expanded clone.

d_call: -; j_call: TRBJ1-2; clone_size: once; v_call: TRBV20-1; cdr3_aa: CSAVSYGYTF; cdr3_nt: TGCAGTGCTGTTAGCTATGGCTACACCTTC
d_call: -; j_call: TRBJ1-2; clone_size: -; v_call: TRBV11-3; cdr3_aa: CASSSPFPGQGAYGYTF; cdr3_nt: TGTGCCAGCAGCTCCCCCTTCCCGGGACAAGGGGCGTATGGCTACACCTTC
d_call: TRBD1; j_call: TRBJ2-1; clone_size: -; v_call: TRBV11-2; cdr3_aa: CASSTTGVNEQFF; cdr3_nt: TGTGCCAGCAGCACGACAGGGGTCAATGAGCAGTTCTTC
d_call: -; j_call: TRBJ2-3; clone_size: -; v_call: TRBV3-1/TRBV3-2; cdr3_aa: CASSQVPDSLDTQYF; cdr3_nt: TGTGCCAGCAGCCAAGTACCCGACTCGTTAGATACGCAGTATTTT
d_call: -; j_call: TRBJ2-1; clone_size: -; v_call: TRBV11-3; cdr3_aa: CASSLDWDFSYNEQFF; cdr3_nt: TGTGCCAGCAGCTTAGATTGGGACTTCTCCTACAATGAGCAGTTCTTC
d_call: TRBD1; j_call: TRBJ1-6; clone_size: -; v_call: TRBV27; cdr3_aa: CASNLATDRGKSPLHF; cdr3_nt: TGTGCCAGCAATCTTGCCACGGACAGGGGTAAATCACCCCTCCACTTT
d_call: -; j_call: TRBJ2-2; clone_size: -; v_call: TRBV11-3; cdr3_aa: CASSSDLNTGELFF; cdr3_nt: TGTGCCAGCAGCTCAGACTTAAACACCGGGGAGCTGTTTTTT
d_call: TRBD2; j_call: TRBJ2-1; clone_size: -; v_call: TRBV7-9; cdr3_aa: CASRYPGLASDEQFF; cdr3_nt: TGTGCCAGCAGGTATCCGGGACTAGCGTCGGATGAGCAGTTCTTC
d_call: -; j_call: TRBJ1-4; clone_size: -; v_call: TRBV7-9; cdr3_aa: CASSLVQFATNEKLFF; cdr3_nt: TGTGCCAGCAGCTTAGTGCAGTTTGCAACTAATGAAAAACTGTTTTTT
d_call: -; j_call: TRBJ2-7; clone_size: -; v_call: TRBV28; cdr3_aa: CASSSTGLAPLWEQYF; cdr3_nt: TGTGCCAGCAGCTCTACCGGACTTGCCCCTCTTTGGGAGCAGTACTTC
d_call: -; j_call: TRBJ1-5; clone_size: -; v_call: TRBV4-3; cdr3_aa: CASSQHPRNQPQHF; cdr3_nt: TGCGCCAGCAGCCAACACCCCAGGAATCAGCCCCAGCATTTT
d_call: -; j_call: TRBJ2-7; clone_size: -; v_call: TRBV2; cdr3_aa: CASSAPGGLSYEQYF; cdr3_nt: TGTGCCAGCAGTGCTCCAGGGGGACTCTCCTACGAGCAGTACTTC
d_call: TRBD2; j_call: TRBJ2-1; clone_size: -; v_call: TRBV19; cdr3_aa: CASSTGGLDDEQFF; cdr3_nt: TGTGCCAGTAGTACGGGGGGGCTTGACGATGAGCAGTTCTTC
d_call: -; j_call: TRBJ2-7; clone_size: -; v_call: TRBV7-3; cdr3_aa: CASSRTHGRYSEQYF; cdr3_nt: TGTGCCAGCAGCCGGACTCATGGGAGGTATTCCGAGCAGTACTTC
d_call: -; j_call: TRBJ1-1; clone_size: -; v_call: TRBV20-1; cdr3_aa: CSARWGAEAFF; cdr3_nt: TGCAGTGCCCGGTGGGGCGCTGAAGCTTTCTTT
d_call: -; j_call: TRBJ2-5; clone_size: -; v_call: TRBV11-1; cdr3_aa: CASSFVGGQETQYF; cdr3_nt: TGTGCCAGCAGCTTTGTCGGGGGCCAAGAGACCCAGTACTTC
d_call: -; j_call: TRBJ1-1; clone_size: -; v_call: TRBV6-2/TRBV6-3; cdr3_aa: CASSYSYPGLTEAFF; cdr3_nt: TGTGCCAGCAGTTACTCCTATCCGGGACTCACTGAAGCTTTCTTT
d_call: -; j_call: TRBJ2-3; clone_size: -; v_call: TRBV28; cdr3_aa: CASSFGGSHTDTQYF; cdr3_nt: TGTGCCAGCAGCTTCGGGGGTTCACACACAGATACGCAGTATTTT
d_call: TRBD1; j_call: TRBJ1-2; clone_size: -; v_call: TRBV11-3; cdr3_aa: CASSSQGSLGQGGNYGYTF; cdr3_nt: TGTGCCAGCAGCTCTCAAGGTAGTCTGGGACAGGGAGGCAACTATGGCTACACCTTC
d_call: -; j_call: TRBJ2-7; clone_size: -; v_call: TRBV28; cdr3_aa: CASSPPGSVLSYEQYF; cdr3_nt: TGTGCCAGCTCCCCCCCTGGTAGCGTACTCTCCTACGAGCAGTACTTC
d_call: TRBD1; j_call: TRBJ1-1; clone_size: -; v_call: TRBV2; cdr3_aa: CASSFRTGGGTEAFF; cdr3_nt: TGTGCCAGCAGCTTCCGGACAGGGGGAGGAACTGAAGCTTTCTTT
d_call: TRBD2; j_call: TRBJ2-7; clone_size: -; v_call: TRBV10-3; cdr3_aa: CAISYASGGAEGEQYF; cdr3_nt: TGTGCCATCAGCTATGCTAGCGGGGGGGCCGAAGGCGAGCAGTACTTC
d_call: -; j_call: TRBJ1-2; clone_size: -; v_call: TRBV7-2; cdr3_aa: CASSSHPARDYGYTF; cdr3_nt: TGTGCCAGCAGCTCCCACCCCGCCAGGGACTATGGCTACACCTTC
d_call: TRBD1; j_call: TRBJ1-4; clone_size: -; v_call: TRBV6-1; cdr3_aa: CASSEARTGVGKLFF; cdr3_nt: TGTGCCAGCAGTGAAGCGCGGACAGGGGTTGGAAAACTGTTTTTT
d_call: -; j_call: TRBJ1-4; clone_size: -; v_call: TRBV3-1/TRBV3-2; cdr3_aa: CASSPRPRTVNEKLFF; cdr3_nt: TGTGCCAGCAGCCCCCGACCGCGGACAGTTAATGAAAAACTGTTTTTT
d_call: -; j_call: TRBJ1-4; clone_size: -; v_call: TRBV30; cdr3_aa: CAWTPGGAGAEKLFF; cdr3_nt: TGTGCCTGGACTCCCGGCGGGGCGGGGGCTGAAAAACTGTTTTTT
d_call: TRBD1; j_call: TRBJ2-1; clone_size: -; v_call: TRBV7-8; cdr3_aa: CASSLGRQGNEQFF; cdr3_nt: TGTGCCAGCAGCTTAGGGAGACAGGGGAATGAGCAGTTCTTC
d_call: -; j_call: TRBJ2-3; clone_size: few; v_call: TRBV27; cdr3_aa: CASSNIRESGTDTQYF; cdr3_nt: TGTGCCAGCAGTAACATACGGGAGAGCGGCACAGATACGCAGTATTTT
d_call: TRBD1; j_call: TRBJ1-2; clone_size: few; v_call: TRBV24-1; cdr3_aa: CATSGTGTGRGYTF; cdr3_nt: TGTGCCACCAGTGGTACCGGGACAGGCAGGGGCTACACCTTC
d_call: TRBD2; j_call: TRBJ2-1; clone_size: once; v_call: TRBV4-1; cdr3_aa: CASSQDRGLAGRGYNEQFF; cdr3_nt: TGCGCCAGCAGCCAAGATAGGGGACTAGCGGGGAGGGGGTACAATGAGCAGTTCTTC
d_call: TRBD2; j_call: TRBJ2-1; clone_size: -; v_call: TRBV7-9; cdr3_aa: CASSFISGRNEQFF; cdr3_nt: TGTGCCAGCAGCTTTATTAGCGGGCGCAATGAGCAGTTCTTC
d_call: TRBD1; j_call: TRBJ2-2; clone_size: once; v_call: TRBV5-1; cdr3_aa: CASSPGTGRTGELFF; cdr3_nt: TGCGCCAGCAGCCCAGGGACAGGACGCACCGGGGAGCTGTTTTTT
d_call: TRBD1; j_call: TRBJ1-2; clone_size: -; v_call: TRBV4-1; cdr3_aa: CASSQPDRDGYTF; cdr3_nt: TGCGCCAGCAGCCAACCGGACAGGGATGGCTACACCTTC
d_call: -; j_call: TRBJ1-1; clone_size: -; v_call: TRBV12-5; cdr3_aa: CASGPSRGRLNTEAFF; cdr3_nt: TGTGCTAGTGGCCCCTCCAGGGGCCGGCTGAACACTGAAGCTTTCTTT
d_call: TRBD1; j_call: TRBJ2-7; clone_size: -; v_call: TRBV5-8; cdr3_aa: CASSLGVGQEYF; cdr3_nt: TGTGCCAGCAGCTTGGGCGTGGGACAGGAGTACTTC
d_call: -; j_call: TRBJ2-5; clone_size: -; v_call: TRBV9; cdr3_aa: CASSEMGGLGFQETQYF; cdr3_nt: TGTGCCAGCAGCGAAATGGGGGGACTGGGATTTCAAGAGACCCAGTACTTC
d_call: -; j_call: TRBJ2-2; clone_size: -; v_call: TRBV21-1; cdr3_aa: CASSNRDSPNTGELFF; cdr3_nt: TGTGCCAGCAGCAACAGGGATTCGCCGAACACCGGGGAGCTGTTTTTT
d_call: TRBD1; j_call: TRBJ2-1; clone_size: -; v_call: TRBV5-4; cdr3_aa: CASTLEDREINEQFF; cdr3_nt: TGTGCCAGCACCTTGGAGGACAGGGAAATCAATGAGCAGTTCTTC
d_call: -; j_call: TRBJ1-5; clone_size: -; v_call: TRBV30; cdr3_aa: CAYRTPGQPQHF; cdr3_nt: TGTGCCTATAGGACCCCGGGGCAGCCCCAGCATTTT
d_call: -; j_call: TRBJ2-2; clone_size: -; v_call: TRBV7-9; cdr3_aa: CASSLATNTGELFF; cdr3_nt: TGTGCCAGCAGTCTAGCGACCAACACCGGGGAGCTGTTTTTT
d_call: -; j_call: TRBJ2-1; clone_size: -; v_call: TRBV7-9; cdr3_aa: CASSEGNEQFF; cdr3_nt: TGTGCCAGCAGCGAGGGCAATGAGCAGTTCTTC
d_call: -; j_call: TRBJ1-1; clone_size: -; v_call: TRBV5-6; cdr3_aa: CASSLWVGAVNTEAFF; cdr3_nt: TGTGCCAGCAGCTTGTGGGTTGGGGCCGTGAACACTGAAGCTTTCTTT
d_call: -; j_call: TRBJ1-2; clone_size: once; v_call: TRBV9; cdr3_aa: CASSVAAGVNYGYTF; cdr3_nt: TGTGCCAGCAGCGTAGCGGCAGGGGTGAACTATGGCTACACCTTC
d_call: -; j_call: TRBJ2-7; clone_size: -; v_call: TRBV30; cdr3_aa: CAWSRQTYEQYF; cdr3_nt: TGTGCCTGGAGCCGTCAGACCTACGAGCAGTACTTC